This T cell receptor (beta chain) originates from a study of CXCR4 blockade with PD-1 therapy in pancreatic cancer. Germline V gene lookup returns CDR1 SGHRS and CDR2 YFSETQ. This CDR3 has 16 residues. V dropped 3 bases and J dropped 2; count of bases not matched to a gene: 4. There are a few counts of this clone. Only in-frame clones appear in the TCRdb table, and some are missing; sequencing was by immunoSEQ multiplex PCR. The data hold around 1,700 clones, with roughly two fifths observed a single time. This TCR was sampled from a human donor with pancreatic ductal adenocarcinoma. The chain has TRBV5-1 and TRBJ2-2, with 10 bases identical to TRBD2. Sequencing was carried out using tumor tissue. The CDR3 DNA sequence: TGCGCCAGCAGCTGGAGACTAGCGGGTAACACCGGGGAGCTGTTTTTT. It specifies CASSWRLAGNTGELFF.